This record covers a single T cell receptor beta chain. The CDR3 is made up of 16 amino acids. CDR1 is SGHTA, CDR2 FQGNSA, per germline. Trimming took 3 bases from V and 6 from J, leaving 18 bases between them. The entry originates in a study of Ad26.COV2.S vaccination and SARS-CoV-2 variants. The sample's treatment: about 20 received Ad26.COV2.S at low or high dose, single or two shots; several received placebo; per-sample allocation not given. Collection of the samples took place on day 63 after the first injection of vaccine or placebo. It was Wuhan-strain SARS-CoV-2 spike that the Ad26 vaccine vector expressed. Clones were sequenced by immunoSEQ multiplex PCR, and TCRdb holds only the in-frame ones, with some missing. The table has about 350,000 clones, less than 90% seen once; the top ten hold about 10%.

This rearrangement joins TRBV7-2 to TRBJ1-5; D possibly corresponds to TRBD1 (6 bases). The origin of this receptor is a person aged 18-60 years who received the Ad26.COV2.S COVID-19 vaccine or a placebo. The input for sequencing was peripheral blood, taken in a trial of Ad26.COV2.S vaccine versus placebo. CDR3: CASSLIGAGGGQPQHF. CDR3 DNA: TGTGCCAGCAGCTTGATCGGTGCGGGGGGCGGTCAGCCCCAGCATTTT.